This T cell receptor (beta chain) was captured by sequencing in a study of OX40 agonist ivuxolimab in advanced cancers. On the study more broadly: Patients receiving dose escalation had hepatocellular carcinoma, melanoma, renal cell or head and neck cancer.

Here immunoSEQ multiplex PCR was the method, and the copy in TCRdb shows in-frame clones only, minus some. The repertoire holds 35,000 to 55,000 clones, with around four fifths as singletons. This CDR3 contains 11 residues. V gave up 8 bases and J gave up 6 bases; unmatched junction bases: 3. CDR1 WSHSY and CDR2 SAAADI come from the germline V gene. The origin of this receptor is an adult with an advanced solid tumor such as melanoma, head and neck, liver or kidney cancer. This sequence joins TRBV10-2 and TRBJ2-7, with 8 bases aligning to TRBD2. Here the sequenced sample was CD4+ or CD8+ T cells sorted from blood, taken in a trial of the OX40 agonist ivuxolimab. In nucleotides, the CDR3 is TGCGCCAGCGGGCGGGGGGCCGAGCAGTACTTC. It yields the protein CASGRGAEQYF.